One TCR beta chain is described in this entry. Its antigen is unidentified. The record originates from a study of T-cell memory formation after mild COVID-19. Study-level information: Clustering of TCRs was largely donor specific. Study-wide points: The study found contracting CD4+ clones mainly in CM and EM and contracting CD8+ clones in EMRA.

The TCR alpha and TCR beta cDNA libraries, bearing sample barcodes and UMIs, were generated by 5'RACE using constant-segment primers. Each CDR3 protein gets one entry after TCRdb re-called the 5' RACE reads with MiXCR. The sample lists 120,000 to 150,000 distinct CDR3 sequences; under 25% were seen once. With V trimmed by 5 bases and J by 0 bases, 7 bases remained unmatched. The CDR3 spans 16 residues. The chain joins TRBV12-3 or TRBV12-4 to TRBJ2-7; TRBD1 aligns across 10 bases. The sample consisted of PBMCs or a T cell subset sorted from them (not recorded which). The receptor comes from an adult woman who had mild COVID-19 (a few samples of this study predate the infection). Cell type and time point are not known. This chain's CDR3 is CASSPTGTGDSYEQYF. The CDR3 bases are TGTGCCAGCAGTCCGACCGGGACAGGGGACTCCTACGAGCAGTACTTC.